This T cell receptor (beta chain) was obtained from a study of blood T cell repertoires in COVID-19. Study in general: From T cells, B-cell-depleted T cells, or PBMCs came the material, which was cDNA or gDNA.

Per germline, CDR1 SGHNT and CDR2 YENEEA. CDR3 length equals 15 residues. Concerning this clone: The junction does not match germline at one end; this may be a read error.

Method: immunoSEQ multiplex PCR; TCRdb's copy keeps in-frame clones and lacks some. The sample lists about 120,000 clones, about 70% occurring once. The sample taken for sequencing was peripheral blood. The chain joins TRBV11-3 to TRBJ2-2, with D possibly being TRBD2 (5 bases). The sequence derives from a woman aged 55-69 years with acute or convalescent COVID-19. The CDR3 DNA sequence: TGTGCCAGCAGCTATGCGGGCTCGAACACCGAGGAGCTGTTTTTT. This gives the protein CASSYAGSNTEELFF.